The clone carrying this T cell receptor (beta chain) has a handful of counts. No antigen is known for it. This entry belongs to a study of post-analysis software for immune sequencing data. Germline loops: CDR1 LGHNA, CDR2 YSLEER. Deletions cut 1 base from V and 1 base from J, with 23 bases between. This CDR3 contains 19 residues. General study findings and limits: Five TRBV segments were more frequent in patients than controls; TRBV5-6, TRBV5-1 and TRBV20-1 belonged to this group. F measure clustering grouped samples strongly by preparation batch.

Incorporated into the TCR beta cDNA libraries were unique molecular identifiers, which served to reduce PCR and sequencing biases. In TCRdb, the PCR reads were re-called with MiXCR into one record per CDR3 protein. The sample yields some 690,000 distinct CDR3 sequences, approximately 30% seen once. The gene calls are TRBV4-3 and TRBJ2-7, with D perhaps being TRBD1 or TRBD2 (7 bases each). The source of this sequence is a girl under 18 with multiple sclerosis. Sequenced: blood. The CDR3 loop is CASSQVYYQGGSGSYEQYF. DNA for the CDR3: TGCGCCAGCAGCCAAGTCTATTATCAGGGGGGGTCGGGTTCCTACGAGCAGTACTTC.